This T cell receptor (beta chain) originates from a study of blood T cell repertoires in COVID-19. Across the whole study: Samples came from the United States, Italy and Spain, spanning acute and convalescent COVID-19. T cells, B-cell-depleted T cells, or PBMCs provided the cDNA or gDNA that served as material.

The CDR3 has 15 residues. V was clipped by 4 bases and J by 2 bases, with 15 bases between them. CDR1 MNHEY and CDR2 SMNVEV come from the germline V gene (reference sequence). This clone was detected only a few times. Study processing details: Estimates of nucleated cell counts were drawn from the amplification of reference gene primers. TCRdb keeps only in-frame clones here, not all; method: immunoSEQ multiplex PCR. That table is the source of V, J and clone size, and D and trimming were worked out from the DNA. This sample has 90,000 to 120,000 clones, with about 86% found just once. Donors in Cohort 3 who had recovered were those with two negative PCRs, healthcare professional clearance, or resolution of their symptoms.

The source material was PBMCs or T cells enriched from blood (not recorded which). J is TRBJ2-7 and V is TRBV27; D perhaps matches TRBD1 (6 bases). This receptor was identified in a woman aged 45-65 years who had recovered from COVID-19. CDR3 loop: CASSSATGPAYEQYF. The CDR3 DNA follows: TGTGCCAGCAGTTCGGCCACAGGGCCCGCCTACGAGCAGTACTTC.